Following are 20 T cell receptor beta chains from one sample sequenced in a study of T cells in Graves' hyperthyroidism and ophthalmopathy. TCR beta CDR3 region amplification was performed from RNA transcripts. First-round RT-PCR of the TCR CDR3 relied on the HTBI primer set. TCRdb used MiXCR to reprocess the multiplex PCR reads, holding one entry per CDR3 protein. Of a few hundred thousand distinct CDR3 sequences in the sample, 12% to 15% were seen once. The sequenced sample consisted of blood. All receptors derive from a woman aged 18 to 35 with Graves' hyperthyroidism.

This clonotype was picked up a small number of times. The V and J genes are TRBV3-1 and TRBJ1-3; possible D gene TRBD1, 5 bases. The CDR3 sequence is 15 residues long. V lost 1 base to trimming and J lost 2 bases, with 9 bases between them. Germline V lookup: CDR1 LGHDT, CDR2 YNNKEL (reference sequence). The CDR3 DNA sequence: TGTGCCAGCAGCCAAGTGGGGGGGACTGGAAACACCATATATTTT. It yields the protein CASSQVGGTGNTIYF.

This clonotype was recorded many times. DNA of the CDR3: TGTGCCAGCAGCTTTGACAGGGGGGTAGAAGGCTACACCTTC. Translated, it gives CASSFDRGVEGYTF. The chain uses TRBV7-2 and TRBJ1-2, with 9 positions matching TRBD1. J gave up 8 bases and V 3 bases, and 7 bases lay outside the gene matches. This CDR3 comprises 14 residues. CDR1 is SGHTA, CDR2 FQGNSA, per germline.

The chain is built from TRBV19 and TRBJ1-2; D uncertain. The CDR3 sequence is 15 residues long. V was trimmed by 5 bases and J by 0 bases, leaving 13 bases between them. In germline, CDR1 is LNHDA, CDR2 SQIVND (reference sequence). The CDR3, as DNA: TGTGCCAGTAGTTCCGGGGAGCGAGCTAACTATGGCTACACCTTC. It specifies CASSSGERANYGYTF.

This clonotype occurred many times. The CDR3 loop is CASSEFQGAYEQYF. CDR3 bases: TGTGCCAGCAGTGAATTCCAGGGGGCCTACGAGCAGTACTTC. The chain is built from TRBV2 and TRBJ2-7, with 7 bases that match TRBD1. With V trimmed by 2 bases and J by 2 bases, 3 bases remained unmatched. The CDR3 is 14 residues long. Germline values: CDR1 SNHLY, CDR2 FYNNEI. The complete variable domain, with remaining parts taken from reference TRBV2 and TRBJ2-7, reads EPEVTQTPSHQVTQMGQEVILRCVPISNHLYFYWYRQILGQKVEFLVSFYNNEISEKSEIFDDQFSVERPDGSNFTLKIRSTKLEDSAMYFCASSEFQGAYEQYFGPGTRLTVT.

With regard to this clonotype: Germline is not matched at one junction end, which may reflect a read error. The CDR3 sequence: CASRGTGDTGGLFF. The DNA for the CDR3 is TGTGCCAGCCGGGGGACAGGGGACACCGGGGGGCTGTTTTTT. The chain links TRBV9 to TRBJ2-2; 10 positions match TRBD1. The CDR3 contains 14 residues. Germline CDR1 and CDR2: SGDLS and YYNGEE.

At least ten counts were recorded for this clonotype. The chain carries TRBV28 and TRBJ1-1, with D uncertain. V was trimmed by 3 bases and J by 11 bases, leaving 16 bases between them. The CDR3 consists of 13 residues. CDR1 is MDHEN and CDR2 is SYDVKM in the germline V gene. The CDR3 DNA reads TGTGCCAGCAGTTTGGCCATGGGAGATCGGGCTTTCTTT. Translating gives CASSLAMGDRAFF.

The CDR3 region has the DNA TGCGCCAGCAGCTCAGAAGGGAGAATTTACGAGCAGTACTTC. Its protein is CASSSEGRIYEQYF. The chain combines TRBV5-1 with TRBJ2-7; weak D call: TRBD2 (5 bases). V gave up 3 bases and J gave up 4 bases, with 14 bases separating them. Germline CDR1 reads SGHRS; CDR2 reads YFSETQ. The CDR3 totals 14 residues. The entire variable domain, with the rest obtained from reference TRBV5-1 and TRBJ2-7, is as follows: KAGVTQTPRYLIKTRGQQVTLSCSPISGHRSVSWYQQTPGQGLQFLFEYFSETQRNKGNFPGRFSGRQFSNSRSEMNVSTLELGDSALYLCASSSEGRIYEQYFGPGTRLTVT.

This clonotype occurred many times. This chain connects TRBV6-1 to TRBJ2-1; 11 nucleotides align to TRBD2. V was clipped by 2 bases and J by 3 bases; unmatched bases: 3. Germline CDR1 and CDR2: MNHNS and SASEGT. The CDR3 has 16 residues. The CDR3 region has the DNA TGTGCCAGCAGTGAAACCGGGACTAGCGGCTACAATGAGCAGTTCTTC. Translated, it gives CASSETGTSGYNEQFF.

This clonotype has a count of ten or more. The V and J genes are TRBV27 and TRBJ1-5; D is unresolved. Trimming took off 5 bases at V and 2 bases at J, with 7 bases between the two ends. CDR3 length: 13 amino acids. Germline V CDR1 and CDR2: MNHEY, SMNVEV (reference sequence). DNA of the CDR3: TGTGCCAGCAGTCTACTCCGCAATCAGCCCCAGCATTTT. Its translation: CASSLLRNQPQHF.

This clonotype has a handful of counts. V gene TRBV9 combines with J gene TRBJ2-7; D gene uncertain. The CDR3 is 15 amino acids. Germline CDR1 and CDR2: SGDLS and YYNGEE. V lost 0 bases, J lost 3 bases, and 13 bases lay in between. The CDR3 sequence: CASSVGSEPNYEQYF. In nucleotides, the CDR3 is TGTGCCAGCAGCGTAGGTTCTGAGCCGAACTACGAGCAGTACTTC.

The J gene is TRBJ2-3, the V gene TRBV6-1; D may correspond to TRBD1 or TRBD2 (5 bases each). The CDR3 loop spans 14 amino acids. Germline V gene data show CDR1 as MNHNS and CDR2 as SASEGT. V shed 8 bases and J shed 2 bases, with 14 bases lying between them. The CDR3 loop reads CASLATGYTDTQYF. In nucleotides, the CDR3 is TGTGCCAGCCTAGCTACAGGATACACAGATACGCAGTATTTT.

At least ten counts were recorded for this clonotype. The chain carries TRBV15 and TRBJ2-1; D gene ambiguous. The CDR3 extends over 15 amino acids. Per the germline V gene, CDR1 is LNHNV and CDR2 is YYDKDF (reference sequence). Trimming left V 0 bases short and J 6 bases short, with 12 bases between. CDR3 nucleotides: TGTGCCACCAGCAGAGATAGTCACCGCGCCAATGAGCAGTTCTTC. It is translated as CATSRDSHRANEQFF.

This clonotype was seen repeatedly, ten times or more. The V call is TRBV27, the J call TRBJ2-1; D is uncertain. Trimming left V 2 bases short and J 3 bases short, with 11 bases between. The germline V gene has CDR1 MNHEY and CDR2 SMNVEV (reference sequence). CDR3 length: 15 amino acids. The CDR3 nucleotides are TGTGCCAGCAGTTTAAGGATGGCAGACTACAATGAGCAGTTCTTC. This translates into CASSLRMADYNEQFF.

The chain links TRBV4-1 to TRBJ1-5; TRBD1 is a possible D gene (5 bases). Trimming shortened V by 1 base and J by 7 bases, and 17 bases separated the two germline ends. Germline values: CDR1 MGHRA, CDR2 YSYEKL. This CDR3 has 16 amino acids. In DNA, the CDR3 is TGCGCCAGCAGCCAAGGGTCAGACAGCTTTCAACAGCCCCAGCATTTT. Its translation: CASSQGSDSFQQPQHF.

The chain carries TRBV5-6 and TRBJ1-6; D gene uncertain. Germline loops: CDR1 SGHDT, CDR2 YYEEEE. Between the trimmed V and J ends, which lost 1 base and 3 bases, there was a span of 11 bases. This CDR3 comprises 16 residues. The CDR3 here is CASSLFAQSYNSPLHF. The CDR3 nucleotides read TGTGCCAGCAGCTTGTTCGCCCAGAGCTATAATTCACCCCTCCACTTT.

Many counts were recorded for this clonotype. CDR3 sequence (DNA): TGTGCCAGCTCACCAGGAGCCGGGGATACGCAGTATTTT. Its translation is CASSPGAGDTQYF. The chain joins TRBV18 to TRBJ2-3; D ambiguous. The length of the CDR3 is 13 residues. Trimming cost V 2 bases and J 6 bases, with 9 bases left between them. CDR1 KGHSH and CDR2 LQKENI come from the germline V gene.

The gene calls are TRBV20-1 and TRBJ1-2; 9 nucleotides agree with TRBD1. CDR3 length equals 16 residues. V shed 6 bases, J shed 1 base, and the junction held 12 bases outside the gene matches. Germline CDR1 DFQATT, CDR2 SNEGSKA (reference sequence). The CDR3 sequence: CSAPYPPGQGNYGYTF. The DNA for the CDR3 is TGCAGTGCCCCTTATCCTCCGGGACAGGGTAACTATGGCTACACCTTC.

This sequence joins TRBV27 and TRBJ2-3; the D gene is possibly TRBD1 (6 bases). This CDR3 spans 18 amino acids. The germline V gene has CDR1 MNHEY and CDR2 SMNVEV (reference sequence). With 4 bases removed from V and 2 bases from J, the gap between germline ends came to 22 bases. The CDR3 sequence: CASSYSIPGKGDTDTQYF. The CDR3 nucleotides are TGTGCCAGCAGTTACTCGATCCCGGGGAAGGGGGACACAGATACGCAGTATTTT.

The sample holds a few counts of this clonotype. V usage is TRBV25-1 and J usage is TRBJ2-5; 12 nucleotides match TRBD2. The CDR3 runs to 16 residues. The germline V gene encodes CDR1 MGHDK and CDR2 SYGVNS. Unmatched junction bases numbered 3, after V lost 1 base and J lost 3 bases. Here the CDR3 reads CASSEWRLAGEETQYF. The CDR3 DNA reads TGTGCCAGCAGTGAATGGAGACTAGCGGGAGAAGAGACCCAGTACTTC.

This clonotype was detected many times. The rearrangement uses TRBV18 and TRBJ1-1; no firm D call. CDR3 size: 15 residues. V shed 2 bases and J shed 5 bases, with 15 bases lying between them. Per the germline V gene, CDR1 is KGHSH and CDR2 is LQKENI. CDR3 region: CASSPSVGKSTEAFF. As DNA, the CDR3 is TGTGCCAGCTCACCATCCGTCGGGAAGAGTACTGAAGCTTTCTTT.